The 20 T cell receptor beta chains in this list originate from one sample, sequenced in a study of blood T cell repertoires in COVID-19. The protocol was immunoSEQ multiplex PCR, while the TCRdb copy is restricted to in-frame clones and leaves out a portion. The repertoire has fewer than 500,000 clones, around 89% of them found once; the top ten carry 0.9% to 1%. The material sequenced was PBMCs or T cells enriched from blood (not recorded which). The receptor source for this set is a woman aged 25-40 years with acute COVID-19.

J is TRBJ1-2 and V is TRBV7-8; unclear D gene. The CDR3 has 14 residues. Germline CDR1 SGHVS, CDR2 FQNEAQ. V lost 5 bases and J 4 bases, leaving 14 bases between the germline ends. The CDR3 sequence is CASSLAHTGYGYTF. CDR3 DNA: TGTGCCAGCAGCCTCGCGCATACGGGCTATGGCTACACCTTC.

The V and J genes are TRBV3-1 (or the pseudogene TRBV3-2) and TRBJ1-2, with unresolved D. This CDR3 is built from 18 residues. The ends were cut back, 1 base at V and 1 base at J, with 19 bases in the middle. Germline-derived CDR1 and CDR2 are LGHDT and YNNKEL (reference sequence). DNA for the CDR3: TGTGCCAGCAGCCAAGTAACGCGAGGAGATCCTCTTAACTATGGCTACACCTTC. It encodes CASSQVTRGDPLNYGYTF.

CDR3 residues: CASSLPSGASYEQYF. For the CDR3, the DNA is TGTGCCAGCAGCTTACCTAGCGGGGCCTCCTACGAGCAGTACTTC. The V gene is TRBV7-2, the J gene TRBJ2-7; 9 bases fit TRBD2. J gave up 0 bases and V 2 bases, and 2 bases lay outside the gene matches. The CDR3 loop spans 15 amino acids. Per the germline V gene, CDR1 is SGHTA and CDR2 is FQGNSA.

CDR3 bases: TGTGCCAGTAGTCCTCAGGGGATCCTCCTCTCTGGAAACACCATATATTTT. Translation gives CASSPQGILLSGNTIYF. The chain recombines TRBV19 with TRBJ1-3, with a weak D call TRBD1 (6 bases). The CDR3 runs 17 residues. CDR1 and CDR2 from the germline V gene are LNHDA and SQIVND (reference sequence). The V gene lost 5 bases and the J gene lost 0 bases, with 17 bases spanning the gap.

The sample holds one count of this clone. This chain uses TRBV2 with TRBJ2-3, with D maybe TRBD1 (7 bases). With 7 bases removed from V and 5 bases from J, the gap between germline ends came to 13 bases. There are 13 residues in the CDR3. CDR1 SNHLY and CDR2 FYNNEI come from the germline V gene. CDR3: CASNPGGRDTQYF. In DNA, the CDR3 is TGTGCCAGCAACCCAGGGGGGCGAGATACGCAGTATTTT.

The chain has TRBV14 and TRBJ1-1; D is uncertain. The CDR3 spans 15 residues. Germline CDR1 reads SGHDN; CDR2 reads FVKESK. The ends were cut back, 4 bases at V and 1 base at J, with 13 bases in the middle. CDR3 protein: CASSRKAYGNTEAFF. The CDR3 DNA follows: TGTGCCAGCAGCCGTAAAGCGTATGGGAACACTGAAGCTTTCTTT.

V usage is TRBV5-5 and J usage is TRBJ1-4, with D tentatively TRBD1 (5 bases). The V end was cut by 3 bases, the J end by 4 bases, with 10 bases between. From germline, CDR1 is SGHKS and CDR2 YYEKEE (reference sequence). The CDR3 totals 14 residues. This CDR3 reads CASSSRRGNEKLFF. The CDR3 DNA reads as TGTGCCAGCAGCTCCAGAAGGGGTAATGAAAAACTGTTTTTT. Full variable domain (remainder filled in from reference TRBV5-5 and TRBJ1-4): DAGVTQSPTHLIKTRGQQVTLRCSPISGHKSVSWYQQVLGQGPQFIFQYYEKEERGRGNFPDRFSARQFPNYSSELNVNALLLGDSALYLCASSSRRGNEKLFFGSGTQLSVL.

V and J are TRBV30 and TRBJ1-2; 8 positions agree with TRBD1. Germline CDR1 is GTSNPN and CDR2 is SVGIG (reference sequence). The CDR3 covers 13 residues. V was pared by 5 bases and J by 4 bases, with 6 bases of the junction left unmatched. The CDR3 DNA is TGTGCCTGGGTCCCAGGGGGCTTCTATGGCTACACCTTC. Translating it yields CAWVPGGFYGYTF.

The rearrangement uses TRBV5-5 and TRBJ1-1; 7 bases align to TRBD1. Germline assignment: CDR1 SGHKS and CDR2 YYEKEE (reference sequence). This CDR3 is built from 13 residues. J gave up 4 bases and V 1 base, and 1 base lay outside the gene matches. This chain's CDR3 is CASSLTGATEAFF. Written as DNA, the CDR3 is TGTGCCAGCAGCTTGACAGGGGCCACTGAAGCTTTCTTT.

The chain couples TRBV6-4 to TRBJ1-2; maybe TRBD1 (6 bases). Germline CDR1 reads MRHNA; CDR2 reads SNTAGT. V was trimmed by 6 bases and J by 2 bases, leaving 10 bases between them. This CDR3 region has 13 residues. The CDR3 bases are TGTGCCAGCAGACGAGACAGGAACTATGGCTACACCTTC. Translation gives CASRRDRNYGYTF.

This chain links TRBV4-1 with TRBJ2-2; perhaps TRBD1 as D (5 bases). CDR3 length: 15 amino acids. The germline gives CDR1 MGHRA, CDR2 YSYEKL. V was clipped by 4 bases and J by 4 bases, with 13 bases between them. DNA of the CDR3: TGCGCCAGCAGCCCTCAGGGAAGAGGCACCGGGGAGCTGTTTTTT. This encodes CASSPQGRGTGELFF.

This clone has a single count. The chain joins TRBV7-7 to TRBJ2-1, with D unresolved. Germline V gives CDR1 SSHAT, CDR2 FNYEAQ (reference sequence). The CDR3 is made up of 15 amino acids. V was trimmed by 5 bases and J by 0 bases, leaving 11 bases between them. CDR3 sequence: CASSLGSPSYNEQFF. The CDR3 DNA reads TGTGCCAGCAGCCTCGGGTCCCCCTCCTACAATGAGCAGTTCTTC.

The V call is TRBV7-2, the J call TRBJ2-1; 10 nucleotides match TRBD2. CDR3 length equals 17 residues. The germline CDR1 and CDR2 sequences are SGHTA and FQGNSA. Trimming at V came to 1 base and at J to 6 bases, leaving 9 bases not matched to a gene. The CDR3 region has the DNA TGTGCCAGCAGCTTAGGGATTAGCGGGGGGTCCGTCAATGAGCAGTTCTTC. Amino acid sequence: CASSLGISGGSVNEQFF.

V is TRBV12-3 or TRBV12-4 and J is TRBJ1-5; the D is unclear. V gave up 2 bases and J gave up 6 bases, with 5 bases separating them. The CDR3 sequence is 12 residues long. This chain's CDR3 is CASSLYGQPQHF. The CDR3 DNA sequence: TGTGCCAGCAGTTTATACGGTCAGCCCCAGCATTTT.

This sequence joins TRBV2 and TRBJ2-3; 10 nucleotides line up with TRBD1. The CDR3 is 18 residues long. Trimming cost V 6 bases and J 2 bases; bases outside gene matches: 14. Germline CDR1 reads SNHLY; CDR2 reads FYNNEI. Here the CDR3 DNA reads TGTGCCAGCAGAACCGGGACAGGGGCCTTTATTTCCACAGATACGCAGTATTTT. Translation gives CASRTGTGAFISTDTQYF.

CDR3 in DNA: TGTGCCAGTACCCGACCTGTTGGGCAAGCTTTCTTT. Translation: CASTRPVGQAFF. The V call is TRBV19, the J call TRBJ1-1; no clear D. Trimming took 7 bases from V and 9 from J, leaving 15 bases between them. The CDR3 covers 12 residues. Germline loops: CDR1 LNHDA, CDR2 SQIVND (reference sequence).

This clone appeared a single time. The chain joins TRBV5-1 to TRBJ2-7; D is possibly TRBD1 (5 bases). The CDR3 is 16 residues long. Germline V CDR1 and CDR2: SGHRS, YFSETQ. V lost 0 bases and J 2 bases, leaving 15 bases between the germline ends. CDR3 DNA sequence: TGCGCCAGCAGCTTGGCGGTACCAGAAGGGGCCTACGAGCAGTACTTC. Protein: CASSLAVPEGAYEQYF.

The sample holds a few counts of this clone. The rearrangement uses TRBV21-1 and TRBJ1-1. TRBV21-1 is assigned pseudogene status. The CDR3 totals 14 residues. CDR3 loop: CASSKEEGNTEAFF. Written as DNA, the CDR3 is TGTGCCAGCAGCAAAGAGGAGGGGAATACTGAAGCTTTCTTT.

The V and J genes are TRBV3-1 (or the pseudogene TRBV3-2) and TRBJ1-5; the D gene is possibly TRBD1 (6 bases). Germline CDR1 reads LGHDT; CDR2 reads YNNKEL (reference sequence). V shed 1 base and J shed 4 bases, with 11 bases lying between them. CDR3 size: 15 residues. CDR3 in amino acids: CASSQGGTGNQPQHF. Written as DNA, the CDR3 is TGTGCCAGCAGCCAAGGGGGAACAGGGAATCAGCCCCAGCATTTT.

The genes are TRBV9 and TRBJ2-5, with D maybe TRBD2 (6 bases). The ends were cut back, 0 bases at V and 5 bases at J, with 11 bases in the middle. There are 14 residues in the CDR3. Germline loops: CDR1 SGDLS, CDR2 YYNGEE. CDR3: CASSVDAGLETQYF. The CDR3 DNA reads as TGTGCCAGCAGCGTAGACGCGGGGTTGGAGACCCAGTACTTC. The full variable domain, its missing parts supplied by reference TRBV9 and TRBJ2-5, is DSGVTQTPKHLITATGQRVTLRCSPRSGDLSVYWYQQSLDQGLQFLIQYYNGEERAKGNILERFSAQQFPDLHSELNLSSLELGDSALYFCASSVDAGLETQYFGPGTRLLVL.